This TCR beta chain stems from a study of T cell responses to AZD1222 COVID-19 vaccine. Produced via immunoSEQ multiplex PCR; TCRdb's table is partial and in-frame only. The sample consists of tens of thousands of clones, 85% to 90% of them appearing once. The V segment lost 5 bases and the J segment 2 bases; nucleotides outside the gene matches: 4. This CDR3 is 15 amino acids long. Germline-derived CDR1 and CDR2 are LGHNT and FRNRAP. The J gene is TRBJ2-2, the V gene TRBV12-5, with TRBD1 identical over 8 bases. Sequenced material: peripheral blood, taken on day 0 of AZD1222 vaccination. The receptor was derived from an adult in good health. CDR3 coding DNA: TGTGCTAGTGGTCGGACAGGGCGTAACACCGGGGAGCTGTTTTTT. The encoded protein is CASGRTGRNTGELFF.